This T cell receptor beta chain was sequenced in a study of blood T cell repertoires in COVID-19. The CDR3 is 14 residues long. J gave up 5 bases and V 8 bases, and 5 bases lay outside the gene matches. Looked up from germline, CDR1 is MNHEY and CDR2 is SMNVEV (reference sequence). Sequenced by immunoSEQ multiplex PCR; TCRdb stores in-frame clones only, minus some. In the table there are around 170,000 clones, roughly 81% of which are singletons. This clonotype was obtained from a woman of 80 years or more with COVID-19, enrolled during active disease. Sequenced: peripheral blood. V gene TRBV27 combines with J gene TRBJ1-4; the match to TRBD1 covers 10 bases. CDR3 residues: CASRRQGANEKLFF. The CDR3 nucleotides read TGTGCCAGCCGCCGACAGGGGGCCAATGAAAAACTGTTTTTT.